Listed below are T cell receptor beta chains from one sample, sequenced in a study of somatic mutations in cytotoxic T cells in rheumatoid arthritis. TCRdb's table, derived via immunoSEQ multiplex PCR, lists solely in-frame clones and lacks some. The table lists some 35,000 clones, 84% of them singletons. The specimen sequenced was CD8+ T cells sorted from blood. These receptors all stem from a man aged 35-49 years in good health. Both conserved end residues are trimmed from each CDR3. The D gene is left open where the match is weak.

14 | TRBD2 | TRBV27 | ASSSPTSGGAYEQY
11 | - | TRBV28 | ASEDSVWVEQY
13 | - | TRBV4-1 | ASSQEEVASYEQY
13 | TRBD2 | TRBV4-1 | ASSSGLATSGEQY
12 | TRBD1 | TRBV9 | ASSPQGGNEKLF
12 | - | TRBV28 | ATLETDDTDTQY
14 | TRBD2 | TRBV11-3 | ASSPGEGWVYNEQF
13 | TRBD1 | TRBV5-1 | ASSRWTGRLDTQY
12 | - | TRBV15 | ATGESGGLHEQF
14 | TRBD2 | TRBV4-2 | ASSPSGTSGSNIQY
14 | TRBD1 | TRBV29-1 | SVEGPGTGEAGELF
12 | - | TRBV7-9 | ASTPVVNPNEQF
13 | TRBD2 | TRBV19 | ASSPGLAGDDEQF
11 | - | TRBV27 | ASSSGQYYEQY
11 | TRBD1 | TRBV29-1 | SVGATGGYEQY
10 | - | TRBV10-2 | ASSRAYNEQF
13 | TRBD1 | TRBV6-5 | ASSYRAGGTGELF
12 | TRBD1 | TRBV7-9 | AGGTGTGFYEQY
13 | - | TRBV4-1 | ASRPRDTGTYEQY
14 | - | TRBV4-1 | ASSQEGLTRNTEAF
10 | - | TRBV30 | ALLWGYNEQF
14 | - | TRBV7-6 | ASSLGLATVGEKLF
9 | - | TRBV28 | ASSLSEGQH
9 | - | TRBV2 | ASSEEDSAF
12 | - | TRBV7-9 | ASSPLGDTDTQY
15 | TRBD2 | TRBV11-2 | ASTLIETSVITDTQY
12 | - | TRBV10-3 | AIRDPGGVHEQY
12 | TRBD1 | TRBV11-3 | ASSLAGTGVEQY
11 | - | TRBV19 | ASSIRDLDEQF
13 | TRBD2 | TRBV19 | ASGTSGGSYNEQF
14 | TRBD1 | TRBV27 | ASSSSGTGVVETQY
10 | - | TRBV10-3 | AISDTYQPQH
12 | - | TRBV6-5 | ASSLGLNNQPQH
12 | - | TRBV19 | ASSIGTYTDTQY
8 | - | TRBV30 | AWSDYEQY
14 | TRBD1 | TRBV5-4 | ASSAGQGALGYGYT
11 | - | TRBV4-1 | ASSQGFSYEQY
16 | TRBD2 | TRBV29-1 | SVPGTGTGTSGYNEQF
12 | TRBD1 | TRBV7-2 | ASSARDSSHEQY
12 | - | TRBV10-2 | ASAPVDVKNIQY
12 | - | TRBV7-9 | ASSLVNSGYEQY
10 | - | TRBV13 | ASSPRGEGQF
14 | TRBD2 | TRBV30 | AWSVPSGRNQETQY
14 | TRBD2 | TRBV5-1 | ASSFQSGSSYNEQF
13 | TRBD2 | TRBV7-6 | ASSPTSGHYYEQY
13 | - | TRBV7-8 | ASSPSIGGYYEQY
12 | TRBD1 | TRBV30 | AWDRGYSNQPQH
11 | - | TRBV13 | ASSWASADEQY
13 | - | TRBV28 | ASSLVTYSNQPQH
11 | - | TRBV4-3 | ASSFRGDYGYT
12 | - | TRBV2 | ASTRTASNQPQH
11 | TRBD2 | TRBV4-3 | ASSPGGAGELF
10 | - | TRBV5-5 | ASSHELVEQY
12 | - | TRBV30 | AWSRVSTNEKLF
13 | TRBD2 | TRBV7-8 | ASSLFSGSSYEQY
12 | - | TRBV19 | ASSKLTEQETQY
11 | - | TRBV6-5 | ASRIADTYEQY
16 | - | TRBV30 | AWIPSFLGAPINYGYT